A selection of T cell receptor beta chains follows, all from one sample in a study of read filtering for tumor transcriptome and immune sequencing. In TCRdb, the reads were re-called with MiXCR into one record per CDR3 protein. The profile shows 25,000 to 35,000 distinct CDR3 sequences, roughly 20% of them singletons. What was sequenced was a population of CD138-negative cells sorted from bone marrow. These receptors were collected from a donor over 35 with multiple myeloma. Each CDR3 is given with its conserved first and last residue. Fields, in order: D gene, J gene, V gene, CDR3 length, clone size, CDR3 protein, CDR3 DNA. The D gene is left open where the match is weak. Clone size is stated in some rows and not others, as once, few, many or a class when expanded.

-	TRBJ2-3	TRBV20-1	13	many	CSNTLSHRDTQYF	TGCAGTAATACCCTCTCGCACAGGGATACGCAGTATTTT
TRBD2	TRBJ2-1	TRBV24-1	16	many	CATSDPPGLAGDEQFF	TGTGCCACCAGTGACCCGCCGGGACTAGCGGGAGATGAGCAGTTCTTC
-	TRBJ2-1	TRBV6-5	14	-	CARSQLGTYNEQLF	TGTGCCCGCAGCCAACTAGGAACCTACAATGAGCAGCTCTTC
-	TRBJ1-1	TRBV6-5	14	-	CASSYSAGGAEAFF	TGTGCCAGCAGTTACTCGGCGGGGGGGGCTGAAGCTTTCTTT
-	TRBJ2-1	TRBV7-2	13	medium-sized	CASSYDSYNEQFF	TGTGCCAGCAGCTATGACTCCTACAATGAGCAGTTCTTC
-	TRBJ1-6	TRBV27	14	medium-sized	CASSLPTGNSPLHF	TGTGCCAGCAGTTTACCTACAGGAAATTCACCCCTCCACTTT
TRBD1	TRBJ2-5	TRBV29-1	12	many	CSVERQGQTQYF	TGCAGCGTCGAAAGACAGGGCCAGACCCAGTACTTC
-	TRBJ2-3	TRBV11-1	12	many	CASSLITDTQYF	TGTGCCAGCAGCTTAATCACAGATACGCAGTATTTT
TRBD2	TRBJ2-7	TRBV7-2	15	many	CASSRSGSLRYEQYF	TGTGCCAGCAGCCGGAGCGGGAGTTTGCGCTACGAGCAGTACTTC
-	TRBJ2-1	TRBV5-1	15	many	CASSLEANRNSEQFF	TGCGCCAGCAGCTTGGAAGCAAACCGGAACAGTGAGCAGTTCTTC
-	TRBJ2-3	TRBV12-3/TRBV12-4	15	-	CASRTGWSFTYTQYF	TGTGCCAGCAGAACCGGATGGAGTTTTACCTATACGCAGTATTTT
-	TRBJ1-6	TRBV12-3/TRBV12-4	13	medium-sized	CASSLGAEVPLHF	TGTGCCAGCAGTTTGGGGGCCGAAGTTCCCCTCCACTTT
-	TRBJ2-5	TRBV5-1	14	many	CASSLDRDRETQYF	TGCGCCAGCAGCTTGGACAGGGATCGGGAGACCCAGTACTTC
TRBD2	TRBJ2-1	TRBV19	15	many	CASKFASGTLNEQFF	TGTGCCAGTAAGTTTGCTAGCGGGACTCTCAATGAGCAGTTCTTC
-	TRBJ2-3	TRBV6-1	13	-	CASSEKWADTQYF	TGTGCCAGCAGTGAAAAGTGGGCAGATACGCAGTATTTT
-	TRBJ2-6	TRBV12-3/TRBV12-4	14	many	CASTQNSGANVLTF	TGTGCCAGCACTCAAAACTCTGGGGCCAACGTCCTGACTTTC
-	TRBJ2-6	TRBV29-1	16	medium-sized	CSVPITQGTGANVLTF	TGCAGCGTTCCAATCACACAGGGAACTGGGGCCAACGTCCTGACTTTC
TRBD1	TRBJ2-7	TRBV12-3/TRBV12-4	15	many	CASSGNRDRGDEQYF	TGTGCCAGCAGTGGCAACCGGGACAGGGGCGACGAGCAGTACTTC
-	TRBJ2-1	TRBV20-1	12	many	CSAIRRTNEQFF	TGCAGTGCCATCCGACGGACCAATGAGCAGTTCTTC
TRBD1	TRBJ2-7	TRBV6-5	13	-	CASSYGDSYEQYF	TGTGCCAGCAGTTACGGGGACAGTTACGAGCAGTACTTC
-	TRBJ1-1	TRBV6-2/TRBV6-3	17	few	CASSYSGGRGVLTEAFF	TGTGCCAGCAGTTACTCGGGGGGGCGTGGAGTGCTCACTGAAGCTTTCTTT
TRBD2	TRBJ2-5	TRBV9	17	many	CASSVALAGPTQETQYF	TGTGCCAGCAGCGTCGCACTAGCGGGCCCAACCCAAGAGACCCAGTACTTC
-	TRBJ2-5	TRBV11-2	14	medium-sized	CASSITGFYETQYF	TGTGCCAGCAGCATCACAGGGTTCTATGAGACCCAGTACTTC
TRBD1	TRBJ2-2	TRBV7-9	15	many	CASSAGQGWAGELFF	TGTGCCAGCAGCGCGGGACAGGGTTGGGCCGGGGAGCTGTTTTTT
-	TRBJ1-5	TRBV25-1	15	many	CASSEASGPPQPQHF	TGTGCCAGCAGTGAAGCGAGTGGGCCACCTCAGCCCCAGCATTTT
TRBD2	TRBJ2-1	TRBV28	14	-	CACRPSGTSSEQFF	TGTGCGTGCAGGCCCTCCGGGACTAGCAGTGAGCAGTTCTTC
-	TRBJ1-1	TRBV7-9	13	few	CASSSQGNTEAFF	TGTGCCAGCAGCTCTCAGGGAAACACTGAAGCTTTCTTT